This TCR beta chain appears in the sequencing data of a study of B cell selection in AIRE deficiency. Findings and limits, study-wide: About 30.6% of healthy-shared Treg TCRbeta sequences appeared in patient Tconv cells. Patient Tconv and Treg cells showed healthy-like TCRBV usage, CDR3 length, diversity.

Measured with immunoSEQ multiplex PCR; TCRdb has only the in-frame clones, and not every one. The sample consists of 20,000 or so clones, around nine tenths of them appearing once. The CDR3 length is 13 residues. Deletions cut 10 bases from V and 10 bases from J, with 17 bases between. Germline-derived CDR1 and CDR2 are SGHTA and FQGTGA. As for this clone: No antigen is known for it.

Sorted regulatory T cells were CD4-positive, CD25-high and CD127-low or negative. The sequence was collected from a human donor in good health. The rearrangement links TRBV7-3 to TRBJ1-6, with TRBD1 as a possible D gene (5 bases). Sequenced: CD4+CD25+ Tregs sorted from PBMCs. CDR3 DNA sequence: TGTGCCACAGGGAGGACCGTCTCGTCACCCCTCCACTTT. Translation gives CATGRTVSSPLHF.